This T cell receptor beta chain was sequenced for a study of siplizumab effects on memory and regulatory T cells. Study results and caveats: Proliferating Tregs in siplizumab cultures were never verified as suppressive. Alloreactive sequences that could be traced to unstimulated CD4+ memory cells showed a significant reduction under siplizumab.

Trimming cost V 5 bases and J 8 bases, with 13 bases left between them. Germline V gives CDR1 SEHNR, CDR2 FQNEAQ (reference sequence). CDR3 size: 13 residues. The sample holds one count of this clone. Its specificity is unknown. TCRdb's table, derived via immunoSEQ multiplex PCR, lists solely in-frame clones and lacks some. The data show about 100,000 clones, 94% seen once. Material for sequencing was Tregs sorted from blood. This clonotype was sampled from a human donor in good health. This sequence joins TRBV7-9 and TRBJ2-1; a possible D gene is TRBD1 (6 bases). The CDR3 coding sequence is TGTGCCAGCAGCCCAAGAGGGACATATGAGCAGTTCTTC. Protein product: CASSPRGTYEQFF.